This passage covers 3 T cell receptor beta chains from one sample sequenced in a study of Graves' ophthalmopathy and Graves' hyperthyroidism. Amplifying from RNA transcripts, the study obtained TCR beta CDR3 regions. The authors performed first-round RT-PCR with HTBI primers and then a second-round multiplex PCR. TCRdb used MiXCR to reprocess the multiplex PCR reads, holding one entry per CDR3 protein. The data contain 650,000 to 900,000 distinct CDR3 sequences, 35% to 50% of them singletons. Sequencing was done on a sample of peripheral blood. Receptors originate from an adult man with Graves' ophthalmopathy.

This rearrangement joins TRBV5-6 to TRBJ2-7; 9 bases agree with TRBD1. V shed 4 bases, J shed 5 bases, and the junction held 4 bases outside the gene matches. From germline, CDR1 is SGHDT and CDR2 YYEEEE. This CDR3 is built from 13 residues. The CDR3 here is CASSRTGENEQYF. CDR3 nucleotides: TGTGCCAGCAGCCGGACAGGGGAGAACGAGCAGTACTTC.

The rearrangement links TRBV20-1 to TRBJ1-4; D is unresolved. The germline V gene has CDR1 DFQATT and CDR2 SNEGSKA (reference sequence). V was cut by 3 bases and J by 0 bases, with 5 bases left in between. The CDR3 is made up of 13 amino acids. CDR3: CSASLATNEKLFF. The CDR3 DNA follows: TGCAGTGCTAGTTTGGCAACTAATGAAAAACTGTTTTTT.

The count of this clonotype is one. Its ends do not fully match the called genes, so a read error is possible. The chain combines TRBV20-1 with TRBJ2-5; 9 positions match TRBD2. The CDR3 is 13 residues long. Germline assignment: CDR1 DFQATT and CDR2 SNEGSKA (reference sequence). The CDR3 reads CSAQTSGQKTQYF. CDR3 coding DNA: TGCAGTGCCCAGACTAGCGGCCAAAAGACCCAGTACTTC.